One sample yielded the 25 T cell receptor beta chains listed below, sequenced in a study of identical twins. TCRdb re-analysed the 5' RACE reads in MiXCR, keeping a single row per CDR3 protein. The data hold hundreds of thousands of distinct CDR3 sequences, with roughly an eighth observed a single time. These data were likewise used in another study, on yellow fever vaccine responses in identical twins.

Sequencing used PBMCs. These receptors originate from a woman under 30 in good health.

V and J are TRBV13 and TRBJ2-5; D is possibly TRBD1 (6 bases). In germline, CDR1 is PRHDT, CDR2 FYEKMQ (reference sequence). Deletions cut 5 bases from V and 4 bases from J, with 17 bases between. The CDR3 contains 15 residues. The CDR3 sequence: CASSHWGRTRETQYF. The CDR3 DNA follows: TGTGCCAGCAGCCACTGGGGGCGAACCCGAGAGACCCAGTACTTC.

V and J are TRBV9 and TRBJ2-5; possibly TRBD2 for D (6 bases). Germline CDR1 reads SGDLS; CDR2 reads YYNGEE. V shed 0 bases and J shed 5 bases, with 11 bases lying between them. This CDR3 spans 14 amino acids. The CDR3 region is CASSVAPRGETQYF. The CDR3 region has the DNA TGTGCCAGCAGCGTAGCTCCCCGGGGGGAGACCCAGTACTTC.

A single count supports this clonotype. The chain has TRBV5-5 and TRBJ2-7; weak D call: TRBD1 (6 bases). This CDR3 is built from 14 residues. CDR1 and CDR2 (germline): SGHKS, YYEKEE (reference sequence). The V end was cut by 0 bases, the J end by 7 bases, with 14 bases between. CDR3 protein: CASSLETGRGEQYF. In nucleotides, the CDR3 is TGTGCCAGCAGCTTGGAAACAGGGCGTGGAGAGCAGTACTTC.

Many counts were recorded for this clonotype. The CDR3 is CAISGTGKTEAFF. DNA of the CDR3: TGTGCCATCAGTGGTACAGGGAAAACTGAAGCTTTCTTT. The chain joins TRBV10-3 to TRBJ1-1; D might be TRBD1 (6 bases). The germline V and J ends were trimmed by 4 bases and 5 bases, with 11 bases remaining between them. The germline V gene has CDR1 ENHRY and CDR2 SYGVKD. The CDR3 is 13 residues long.

The CDR3 nucleotides are TGTGCCAGCAGCATGGGACAGGGTTATTCACCCCTCCACTTT. Translation: CASSMGQGYSPLHF. The chain is built from TRBV7-8 and TRBJ1-6; TRBD1 agrees at 9 bases. Germline CDR1 reads SGHVS; CDR2 reads FQNEAQ. The CDR3 extends over 14 amino acids. The J segment lost 8 bases and the V segment lost 5 bases, leaving 4 bases of the junction unmatched. The whole variable domain, filled in from reference TRBV7-8 and TRBJ1-6, reads GAGVSQSPRYKVAKRGQDVALRCDPISGHVSLFWYQQALGQGPEFLTYFQNEAQLDKSGLPSDRFFAERPEGSVSTLKIQRTQQEDSAVYLCASSMGQGYSPLHFGNGTRLTVT.

This clonotype was seen a few times. The chain joins TRBV6-1 to TRBJ1-2; D possibly corresponds to TRBD1 (5 bases). Per germline, CDR1 MNHNS and CDR2 SASEGT. This CDR3 spans 14 amino acids. V was shortened by 6 bases and J by 7 bases, with 18 bases between the two germline ends. CDR3 bases: TGTGCCAGCAGCCGGCCAGCGGTGGGGCCTGGCTACACCTTC. Its protein product is CASSRPAVGPGYTF.

This clonotype occurred a few times. The chain combines TRBV11-2 with TRBJ1-2; TRBD1 agrees at 11 bases. The CDR3 loop spans 16 amino acids. J was trimmed by 1 base and V by 5 bases; bases with no gene match: 6. The germline V gene has CDR1 SGHAT and CDR2 FQNNGV. DNA of the CDR3: TGTGCCAGCAGCGGGCGGACAGGGGGCGATAACTATGGCTACACCTTC. Translation: CASSGRTGGDNYGYTF.

The CDR3 DNA follows: TGTGCCAGCAGTTCACGACAGGGCCCCAATGAGCAGTTCTTC. Encoded protein: CASSSRQGPNEQFF. The V gene is TRBV28, the J gene TRBJ2-1, with 7 bases lining up with TRBD1. J was trimmed by 6 bases and V by 4 bases; bases with no gene match: 6. CDR3 length equals 14 residues. CDR1 and CDR2 (germline): MDHEN, SYDVKM.

This clonotype appeared a few times. The chain employs TRBV6-4 and TRBJ2-4; 10 nucleotides line up with TRBD2. The CDR3 consists of 21 residues. CDR1 is MRHNA and CDR2 is SNTAGT in the germline V gene. V shed 5 bases, J shed 0 bases, and the junction held 19 bases outside the gene matches. The CDR3, as DNA: TGTGCCAGCAGTATCGCCGGACTAGCGGAAGACAGATGGGTAGCCAAAAACATTCAGTACTTC. Translation gives CASSIAGLAEDRWVAKNIQYF.

The chain joins TRBV28 to TRBJ2-3; TRBD2 agrees at 8 bases. Trimming cost V 5 bases and J 2 bases; bases outside gene matches: 9. This CDR3 comprises 16 residues. Per the germline V gene, CDR1 is MDHEN and CDR2 is SYDVKM. CDR3 sequence reads: CASSPQAGGHTDTQYF. DNA for the CDR3: TGTGCCAGCAGTCCACAGGCGGGAGGTCACACAGATACGCAGTATTTT.

This clonotype has just a few counts. CDR3 region: CASSSGDEQFF. The CDR3 coding sequence is TGTGCCAGCAGCTCCGGGGATGAGCAGTTCTTC. The V call is TRBV7-9, the J call TRBJ2-1, with a weak D call TRBD2 (5 bases). V dropped 4 bases and J dropped 8 bases, with 6 bases sitting between them. CDR1 and CDR2 (germline): SEHNR, FQNEAQ (reference sequence). This CDR3 has 11 residues.

The chain couples TRBV25-1 to TRBJ1-3, with D unclear. Trimming removed 4 bases at V and 0 bases at J, with 7 bases between. Germline V gene data show CDR1 as MGHDK and CDR2 as SYGVNS. The CDR3 sequence is 14 residues long. CDR3 protein: CASSAESSGNTIYF. The CDR3, as DNA: TGTGCCAGCAGTGCGGAAAGCTCTGGAAACACCATATATTTT.

The rearrangement links TRBV18 to TRBJ2-1, with 8 bases that match TRBD2. The CDR3 spans 14 residues. The V segment lost 2 bases and the J segment 8 bases; nucleotides outside the gene matches: 5. The germline gives CDR1 KGHSH, CDR2 LQKENI. For the CDR3, the DNA is TGTGCCAGCTCACCAGCGGGACTAGGCCATGAGCAGTTCTTC. As protein: CASSPAGLGHEQFF.

J is TRBJ2-7 and V is TRBV4-1; TRBD2 agrees at 10 bases. This CDR3 is built from 17 residues. After removal of 1 base from V and 2 bases from J, the junction contained 8 bases not matched to a gene. The germline V gene has CDR1 MGHRA and CDR2 YSYEKL. CDR3 residues: CASSQASSGSLTYEQYF. DNA for the CDR3: TGCGCCAGCAGCCAAGCGTCTAGCGGGAGCCTCACCTACGAGCAGTACTTC.

In this sample, this clonotype turned up many times. The chain uses TRBV24-1 and TRBJ2-5; no definite D call. CDR3 length: 13 amino acids. Germline V gives CDR1 KGHDR, CDR2 SFDVKD. Between the trimmed V and J ends, which lost 5 bases and 4 bases, there was a span of 10 bases. The CDR3 DNA sequence: TGTGCCACCAGTGTGGGTCAGGTAGAGACCCAGTACTTC. It translates to CATSVGQVETQYF.

This clonotype has just a few counts. The V and J genes are TRBV20-1 and TRBJ2-3, with D uncertain. Trimming took off 1 base at V and 2 bases at J, with 13 bases between the two ends. The CDR3 is 15 residues long. Germline assignment: CDR1 DFQATT and CDR2 SNEGSKA (reference sequence). CDR3 protein: CSARGYNTLTDTQYF. The CDR3 DNA is TGCAGTGCTAGAGGGTATAACACCCTCACAGATACGCAGTATTTT.

V usage is TRBV20-1 and J usage is TRBJ1-1, with a weak D call TRBD1 (5 bases). The germline CDR1 and CDR2 sequences are DFQATT and SNEGSKA (reference sequence). The CDR3 contains 12 residues. Trimming left V 3 bases short and J 7 bases short, with 12 bases between. CDR3 residues: CSARGDLNEAFF. CDR3 sequence (DNA): TGCAGTGCTAGGGGGGACCTAAATGAAGCTTTCTTT.

V usage is TRBV27 and J usage is TRBJ2-3; D is perhaps TRBD2 (7 bases). CDR3 length: 17 amino acids. Between the trimmed V and J ends, which lost 3 bases and 2 bases, there was a span of 18 bases. In germline, CDR1 is MNHEY, CDR2 SMNVEV (reference sequence). In nucleotides, the CDR3 is TGTGCCAGCAGTTTGATAGGGGGGAGGGGATCCACAGATACGCAGTATTTT. It encodes CASSLIGGRGSTDTQYF.

This clonotype has only a few counts. V and J are TRBV20-1 and TRBJ2-3; no clear D gene. The CDR3 totals 14 residues. The V and J ends lost 2 bases and 2 bases respectively, with 11 bases between them. Germline loops: CDR1 DFQATT, CDR2 SNEGSKA (reference sequence). CDR3 in amino acids: CSARPGGYTDTQYF. CDR3 sequence (DNA): TGCAGTGCTAGACCCGGCGGTTACACAGATACGCAGTATTTT.

This clonotype has just a few counts. This sequence joins TRBV6-2 or TRBV6-3 and TRBJ2-3, with a weak D call TRBD1 (6 bases). The CDR3 runs 14 residues. Germline lookup yields CDR1 MNHEY and CDR2 SVGEGT. The V gene lost 8 bases and the J gene lost 6 bases, with 18 bases spanning the gap. The CDR3 DNA follows: TGTGCCAGCGGCGTCAGGGGAAAGTCCGATACGCAGTATTTT. Its translation is CASGVRGKSDTQYF.

In this sample, this clonotype turned up many times. The chain recombines TRBV10-3 with TRBJ1-4, with 7 bases that match TRBD1. Germline assignment: CDR1 ENHRY and CDR2 SYGVKD. Trimming removed 4 bases from V and 8 bases from J; junction bases left unmatched: 4. The CDR3 contains 13 residues. The CDR3 DNA follows: TGTGCCATCAGTGTCGAAGGGGGCGAAAAACTGTTTTTT. It is translated as CAISVEGGEKLFF.

The genes are TRBV4-1 and TRBJ2-7; 8 bases match TRBD2. CDR1 is MGHRA, CDR2 YSYEKL, per germline. The CDR3 has 15 amino acids. V lost 1 base, J lost 6 bases, and 8 bases stayed unmatched. Here the CDR3 reads CASSQAGGGFREQYV. CDR3 DNA: TGCGCCAGCAGCCAAGCGGGCGGGGGGTTCCGCGAGCAGTACGTC.

This clonotype came up a few times. This rearrangement joins TRBV2 to TRBJ2-5, with D perhaps being TRBD1 or TRBD2 (5 bases each). This CDR3 has 13 amino acids. Looked up from germline, CDR1 is SNHLY and CDR2 is FYNNEI. V was clipped by 7 bases and J by 3 bases, with 12 bases between them. The CDR3 spells CASTTGTKETQYF. The CDR3 region has the DNA TGTGCCAGCACGACGGGGACCAAAGAGACCCAGTACTTC.

This clonotype occurred a few times. The chain uses TRBV27 and TRBJ2-7; TRBD1 is a possible D gene (6 bases). Deletions cut 6 bases from V and 8 bases from J, with 17 bases between. Looked up from germline, CDR1 is MNHEY and CDR2 is SMNVEV (reference sequence). The CDR3 sequence is 13 residues long. The DNA for the CDR3 is TGTGCCAGCAGCCCCAGGGGAATGAGCAAGCAGTACGTC. It yields the protein CASSPRGMSKQYV.

CDR3 sequence (DNA): TGTGCCATCAGTGGACAGGGGGAGGAGACCCAGTACTTC. Its protein product is CAISGQGEETQYF. This rearrangement joins TRBV10-3 to TRBJ2-5; 9 bases map to TRBD1. J was trimmed by 5 bases and V by 4 bases; bases with no gene match: 2. This CDR3 comprises 13 residues. The germline V gene has CDR1 ENHRY and CDR2 SYGVKD.